The 22 T cell receptor beta chains below were found in one sample sequenced in a study of shared clonotypes between healthy human individuals. Assay used: immunoSEQ multiplex PCR; TCRdb lists only in-frame clones, some missing. The sample holds under 1,100,000 clones, about 75% seen once. The source material was memory CD4+ T cells sorted from blood. Subset meaning: CD45RA-negative fraction. These receptors were collected from a man between 18 and 29 years old in good health.

V and J are TRBV27 and TRBJ1-5; D not resolved. Germline loops: CDR1 MNHEY, CDR2 SMNVEV (reference sequence). V lost 6 bases and J 1 base, leaving 10 bases between the germline ends. There are 14 residues in the CDR3. The CDR3 is CASRSTASNQPQHF. CDR3 sequence (DNA): TGTGCCAGCAGATCAACAGCGAGCAATCAGCCCCAGCATTTT.

In DNA form, the CDR3 reads TGTGCCAGCAGCCTGGAGGCTAGACAGTACTTC. Translation gives CASSLEARQYF. V is TRBV7-2 and J is TRBJ2-5; the D gene is possibly TRBD2 (5 bases). The V and J ends lost 5 bases and 11 bases respectively, with 12 bases between them. This CDR3 has 11 amino acids. CDR1 SGHTA and CDR2 FQGNSA come from the germline V gene.

On this clone itself: This likely traces to a read error, being one base from a far larger clone. Other DNA sequences in the sample encode the same CDR3. The chain has TRBV18 and TRBJ1-5, with D possibly TRBD1 on 5 matching bases. Trimming cost V 1 base and J 7 bases, with 8 bases left between them. CDR1 is KGHSH, CDR2 LQKENI, per germline. The CDR3 is 13 residues long. The CDR3 DNA reads as TGTGCCAGCTCACCACGAGGGGAGCAGCCCCAGCATTTT. Translated, it gives CASSPRGEQPQHF.

This clone has only a few counts. The CDR3 spells CASSVALGGNYGYTF. CDR3 DNA: TGTGCCAGCAGCGTAGCCCTCGGTGGCAACTATGGCTACACCTTC. The J gene is TRBJ1-2, the V gene TRBV9; D not resolved. Trimming took 0 bases from V and 2 from J, leaving 11 bases between them. This CDR3 spans 15 amino acids. Per the germline V gene, CDR1 is SGDLS and CDR2 is YYNGEE.

The chain joins TRBV6-1 to TRBJ1-2; D is uncertain. Trimming shortened V by 8 bases and J by 2 bases, and 18 bases separated the two germline ends. Per the germline V gene, CDR1 is MNHNS and CDR2 is SASEGT. There are 15 residues in the CDR3. CDR3 in DNA: TGTGCCAGCGAACCCGGCCTGAAAGTGAACTATGGCTACACCTTC. It codes for CASEPGLKVNYGYTF.

This clone showed up just a few times. The V gene is TRBV30, the J gene TRBJ2-2; no reliable D call. The CDR3 loop spans 12 amino acids. In germline, CDR1 is GTSNPN, CDR2 SVGIG (reference sequence). Trimming removed 5 bases at V and 5 bases at J, with 9 bases between. This chain's CDR3 is CAWGLNTGELFF. CDR3 nucleotide sequence: TGTGCCTGGGGATTGAATACCGGGGAGCTGTTTTTT.

A single count supports this clone. The CDR3 loop is CASSESGGRQQYF. For the CDR3, the DNA is TGCGCCAGCAGTGAGTCTGGCGGGAGGCAGCAGTATTTT. The chain combines TRBV10-2 with TRBJ2-3; 8 nucleotides agree with TRBD2. Losses at the gene ends were 0 bases for V and 11 bases for J; bases not matched to a gene: 4. Germline values: CDR1 WSHSY, CDR2 SAAADI. This CDR3 is built from 13 residues.

The chain recombines TRBV19 with TRBJ2-3; TRBD1 agrees at 12 bases. CDR3 length: 15 amino acids. Germline V gene sequence: CDR1 LNHDA, CDR2 SQIVND (reference sequence). V was pared by 5 bases and J by 4 bases, with 4 bases of the junction left unmatched. CDR3 coding DNA: TGTGCCAGTAGTTCGGGACAGGGGGCTTCAGATACGCAGTATTTT. Protein: CASSSGQGASDTQYF.

The gene calls are TRBV5-3 and TRBJ2-1; TRBD2 is a possible D gene (6 bases). TRBV5-3 is annotated as an ORF whose role is uncertain. The CDR3 covers 16 residues. V lost 1 base and J 0 bases, leaving 11 bases between the germline ends. In DNA, the CDR3 is TGTGCCAGAAGCTTGCGTCCTAGCGACTCCTACAATGAGCAGTTCTTC. Translated, it gives CARSLRPSDSYNEQFF.

J is TRBJ1-6 and V is TRBV27; D ambiguous. Trimming took off 7 bases at V and 0 bases at J, with 16 bases between the two ends. CDR1 is MNHEY, CDR2 SMNVEV, per germline (reference sequence). The length of the CDR3 is 17 residues. DNA of the CDR3: TGTGCCAGCACCTTATCCGGACGGAGCTCCTATAATTCACCCCTCCACTTT. Its protein is CASTLSGRSSYNSPLHF.

This clone was found a few times. V and J are TRBV2 and TRBJ1-2; tentative D call: TRBD1 (5 bases). CDR3 length equals 14 residues. V was cut by 3 bases and J by 8 bases, with 16 bases left in between. Looked up from germline, CDR1 is SNHLY and CDR2 is FYNNEI. In DNA form, the CDR3 reads TGTGCCAGCAGTGATGGGTCAGGGAGGGGCGGCTACACCTTC. It translates to CASSDGSGRGGYTF. The full variable domain, completed using reference TRBV2 and TRBJ1-2, is EPEVTQTPSHQVTQMGQEVILRCVPISNHLYFYWYRQILGQKVEFLVSFYNNEISEKSEIFDDQFSVERPDGSNFTLKIRSTKLEDSAMYFCASSDGSGRGGYTFGSGTRLTVV.

The CDR3 loop reads CAWSRRDRSNEQYF. The CDR3 nucleotides read TGTGCCTGGAGTAGAAGGGACAGGAGCAACGAGCAGTACTTC. The rearrangement uses TRBV30 and TRBJ2-7; 8 nucleotides match TRBD1. The germline CDR1 and CDR2 sequences are GTSNPN and SVGIG (reference sequence). CDR3 size: 14 residues. Unmatched junction bases numbered 8, after V lost 2 bases and J lost 5 bases. Full variable domain (rest looked up from reference TRBV30 and TRBJ2-7): SQTIHQWPATLVQPVGSPLSLECTVEGTSNPNLYWYRQAAGRGLQLLFYSVGIGQISSEVPQNLSASRPQDRQFILSSKKLLLSDSGFYLCAWSRRDRSNEQYFGPGTRLTVT.

This clone was counted only a few times. The chain joins TRBV5-6 to TRBJ2-5; D unresolved. This CDR3 comprises 15 residues. CDR1 and CDR2 (germline): SGHDT, YYEEEE. V lost 3 bases and J lost 7, with 19 bases in between. CDR3 in amino acids: CASSYDRKLAGTQYF. CDR3 sequence (DNA): TGTGCCAGCAGCTACGATAGAAAGTTAGCTGGGACCCAGTACTTC.

This chain links TRBV7-2 with TRBJ2-5; possible D gene TRBD1, 6 bases. The CDR3 has 14 residues. CDR1 and CDR2 from the germline V gene are SGHTA and FQGNSA. V shed 5 bases and J shed 7 bases, with 17 bases lying between them. The DNA of the CDR3 is TGTGCCAGCAGCCTATACCGGGACAAAGGGACCCAGTACTTC. Translating gives CASSLYRDKGTQYF.

The chain combines TRBV5-1 with TRBJ2-3, with 8 bases identical to TRBD1. Unmatched junction bases numbered 13, after V lost 7 bases and J lost 6 bases. CDR1 SGHRS and CDR2 YFSETQ come from the germline V gene. The CDR3 runs 15 residues. The CDR3 spells CASRQGPQGRDTQYF. The CDR3 nucleotides are TGCGCCAGCCGACAGGGGCCCCAAGGTAGGGATACGCAGTATTTT.

The rearrangement links TRBV7-2 to TRBJ2-1; a possible D gene is TRBD2 (6 bases). Germline loops: CDR1 SGHTA, CDR2 FQGNSA. The V gene lost 0 bases and the J gene lost 2 bases, with 11 bases spanning the gap. The CDR3 is 16 residues long. CDR3 sequence: CASSLAGGKAYNEQFF. CDR3 DNA sequence: TGTGCCAGCAGCTTAGCGGGCGGGAAAGCCTACAATGAGCAGTTCTTC.

The chain uses TRBV19 and TRBJ2-6; TRBD2 agrees at 10 bases. The CDR3 is made up of 19 amino acids. Germline assignment: CDR1 LNHDA and CDR2 SQIVND (reference sequence). V gave up 5 bases and J gave up 0 bases; unmatched junction bases: 10. The CDR3 region is CASSAQRGGTGSGANVLTF. CDR3 sequence (DNA): TGTGCCAGTAGTGCCCAGCGGGGGGGAACTGGCTCTGGGGCCAACGTCCTGACTTTC.

This clone was found a few times. The V gene is TRBV5-1, the J gene TRBJ1-6; 8 bases are a match to TRBD1. This CDR3 contains 15 residues. Per germline, CDR1 SGHRS and CDR2 YFSETQ. V was pared by 0 bases and J by 7 bases, with 3 bases of the junction left unmatched. Here the CDR3 DNA reads TGCGCCAGCAGCTTGGAGGGACAGGTGAATTCACCCCTCCACTTT. Residues: CASSLEGQVNSPLHF.

Comment on this clone: Other DNA sequences in the sample encode the same CDR3. V gene TRBV9 combines with J gene TRBJ1-2, with D perhaps TRBD1 (6 bases). Germline CDR1 is SGDLS and CDR2 is YYNGEE. CDR3 length: 14 residues. The V and J ends lost 0 bases and 8 bases respectively, with 14 bases between them. CDR3 sequence: CASSVGAGEGGYTF. In DNA, the CDR3 is TGTGCCAGCAGCGTAGGGGCAGGGGAAGGAGGCTACACCTTC.

The chain combines TRBV6-6 with TRBJ2-2, with D unclear. V was cut by 8 bases and J by 0 bases, with 10 bases left in between. In germline, CDR1 is MNHNY, CDR2 SVGAGI (reference sequence). The CDR3 consists of 14 residues. CDR3 DNA: TGTGCCAGCGTGGAACAAACGAACACCGGGGAGCTGTTTTTT. Its protein product is CASVEQTNTGELFF.

J is TRBJ1-2 and V is TRBV10-3; D not certain. Germline V CDR1 and CDR2: ENHRY, SYGVKD. The V gene lost 10 bases and the J gene lost 1 base, with 16 bases spanning the gap. This CDR3 spans 14 amino acids. CDR3 bases: TGTGCCACCGCGGGCCCGCCTATTAACTATGGCTACACCTTC. This sequence encodes CATAGPPINYGYTF.

This sequence joins TRBV19 and TRBJ1-1; no firm D call. V was shortened by 5 bases and J by 0 bases, with 10 bases between the two germline ends. The CDR3 runs 14 residues. Germline assignment: CDR1 LNHDA and CDR2 SQIVND (reference sequence). The CDR3 nucleotides read TGTGCCAGTAGTTGGAGGAACATGAACACTGAAGCTTTCTTT. The encoded protein is CASSWRNMNTEAFF.